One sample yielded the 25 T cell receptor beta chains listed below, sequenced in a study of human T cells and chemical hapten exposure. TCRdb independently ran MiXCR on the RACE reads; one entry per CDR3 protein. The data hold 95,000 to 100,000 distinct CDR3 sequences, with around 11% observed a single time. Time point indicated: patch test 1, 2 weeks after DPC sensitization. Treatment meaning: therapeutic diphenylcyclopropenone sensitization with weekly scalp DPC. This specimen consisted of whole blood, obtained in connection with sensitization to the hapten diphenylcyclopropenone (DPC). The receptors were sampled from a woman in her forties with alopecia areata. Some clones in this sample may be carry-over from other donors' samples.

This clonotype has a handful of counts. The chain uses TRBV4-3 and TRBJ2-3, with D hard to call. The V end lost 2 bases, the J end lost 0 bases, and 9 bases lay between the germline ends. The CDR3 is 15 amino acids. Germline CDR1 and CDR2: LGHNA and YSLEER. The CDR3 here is CASSQLVGSTDTQYF. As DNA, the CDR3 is TGCGCCAGCAGCCAATTAGTCGGGAGCACAGATACGCAGTATTTT.

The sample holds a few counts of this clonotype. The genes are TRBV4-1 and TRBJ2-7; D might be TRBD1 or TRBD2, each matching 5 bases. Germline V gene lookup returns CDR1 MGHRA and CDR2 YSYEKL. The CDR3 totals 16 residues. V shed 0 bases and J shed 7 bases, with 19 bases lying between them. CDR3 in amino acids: CASSQEGPGPWEEQYF. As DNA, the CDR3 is TGCGCCAGCAGCCAAGAGGGACCGGGGCCGTGGGAAGAGCAGTACTTC.

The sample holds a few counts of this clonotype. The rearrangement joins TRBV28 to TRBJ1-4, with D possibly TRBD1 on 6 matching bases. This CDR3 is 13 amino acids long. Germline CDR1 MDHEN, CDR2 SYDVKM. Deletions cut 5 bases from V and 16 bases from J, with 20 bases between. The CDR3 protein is CASSLGQTPIPFF. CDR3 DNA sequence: TGTGCCAGCAGTCTAGGACAGACCCCGATCCCGTTTTTT.

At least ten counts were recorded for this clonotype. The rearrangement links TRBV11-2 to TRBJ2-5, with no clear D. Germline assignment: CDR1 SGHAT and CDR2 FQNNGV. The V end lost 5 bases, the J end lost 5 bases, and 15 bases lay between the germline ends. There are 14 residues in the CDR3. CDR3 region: CASSARAQVETQYF. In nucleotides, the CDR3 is TGTGCCAGCAGCGCCCGGGCCCAGGTGGAGACCCAGTACTTC. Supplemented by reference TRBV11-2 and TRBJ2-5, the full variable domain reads EAGVAQSPRYKIIEKRQSVAFWCNPISGHATLYWYQQILGQGPKLLIQFQNNGVVDDSQLPKDRFSAERLKGVDSTLKIQPAKLEDSAVYLCASSARAQVETQYFGPGTRLLVL.

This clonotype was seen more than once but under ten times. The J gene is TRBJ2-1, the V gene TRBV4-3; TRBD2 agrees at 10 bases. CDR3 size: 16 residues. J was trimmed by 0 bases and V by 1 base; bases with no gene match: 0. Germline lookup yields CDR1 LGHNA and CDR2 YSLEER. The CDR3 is CASSQASGSSYNEQFF. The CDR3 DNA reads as TGCGCCAGCAGCCAAGCTAGCGGGAGCTCCTACAATGAGCAGTTCTTC.

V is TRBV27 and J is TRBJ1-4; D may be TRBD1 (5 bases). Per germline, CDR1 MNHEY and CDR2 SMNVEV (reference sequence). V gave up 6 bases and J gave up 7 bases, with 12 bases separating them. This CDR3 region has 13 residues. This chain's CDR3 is CASSPRQPEKLFF. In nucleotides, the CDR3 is TGTGCCAGCAGCCCTAGACAGCCTGAAAAACTGTTTTTT.

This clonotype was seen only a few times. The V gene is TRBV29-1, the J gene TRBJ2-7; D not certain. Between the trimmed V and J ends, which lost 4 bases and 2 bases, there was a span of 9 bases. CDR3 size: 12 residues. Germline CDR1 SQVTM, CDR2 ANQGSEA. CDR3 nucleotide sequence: TGCAGCGTTGCGGCAGAAACCTACGAGCAGTACTTC. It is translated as CSVAAETYEQYF.

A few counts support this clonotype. The CDR3 DNA reads as TGCAGTGCTCCTTCCCAGGGAACCTACGAGCAGTACTTC. Protein product: CSAPSQGTYEQYF. The chain carries TRBV20-1 and TRBJ2-7; perhaps TRBD1 as D (5 bases). V gave up 5 bases and J gave up 2 bases, with 13 bases separating them. Germline CDR1 DFQATT, CDR2 SNEGSKA (reference sequence). This CDR3 spans 13 amino acids.

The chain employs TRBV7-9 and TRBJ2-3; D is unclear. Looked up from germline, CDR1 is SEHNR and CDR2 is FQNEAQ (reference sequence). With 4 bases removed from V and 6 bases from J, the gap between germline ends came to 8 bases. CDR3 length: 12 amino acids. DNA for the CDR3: TGTGCCAGCAGCTCGGTTCCGGATACGCAGTATTTT. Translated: CASSSVPDTQYF. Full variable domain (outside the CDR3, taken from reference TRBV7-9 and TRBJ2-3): DTGVSQNPRHKITKRGQNVTFRCDPISEHNRLYWYRQTLGQGPEFLTYFQNEAQLEKSRLLSDRFSAERPKGSFSTLEIQRTEQGDSAMYLCASSSVPDTQYFGPGTRLTVL.

CDR3 in amino acids: CASSLGVTTPAGELFF. The CDR3 DNA reads TGTGCCAGCAGCTTAGGCGTCACCACACCCGCCGGGGAGCTGTTTTTT. The chain combines TRBV7-9 with TRBJ2-2, with D uncertain. With 1 base removed from V and 6 bases from J, the gap between germline ends came to 15 bases. The V gene's germline CDR1 is SEHNR and CDR2 FQNEAQ (reference sequence). The CDR3 runs to 16 residues.

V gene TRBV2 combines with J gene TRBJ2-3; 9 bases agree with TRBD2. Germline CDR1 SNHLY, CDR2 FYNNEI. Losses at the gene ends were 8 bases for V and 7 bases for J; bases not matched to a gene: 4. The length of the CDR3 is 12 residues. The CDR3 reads CASQREANTQYF. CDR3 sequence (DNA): TGTGCCAGCCAGCGGGAGGCAAATACGCAGTATTTT.

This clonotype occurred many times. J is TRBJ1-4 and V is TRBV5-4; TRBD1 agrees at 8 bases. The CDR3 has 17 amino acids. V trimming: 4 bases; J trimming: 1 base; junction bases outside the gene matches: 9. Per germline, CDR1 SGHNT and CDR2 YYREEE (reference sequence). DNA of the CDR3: TGTGCCAGCAGCCCCGCGCCTGACAGGGGAACTAATGAAAAACTGTTTTTT. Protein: CASSPAPDRGTNEKLFF.

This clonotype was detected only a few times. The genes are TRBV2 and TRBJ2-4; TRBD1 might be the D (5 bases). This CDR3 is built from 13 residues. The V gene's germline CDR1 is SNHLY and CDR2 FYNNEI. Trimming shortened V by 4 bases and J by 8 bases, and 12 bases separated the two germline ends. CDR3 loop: CASSGQGSDIQYF. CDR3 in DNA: TGTGCCAGCAGTGGTCAGGGATCTGACATTCAGTACTTC.

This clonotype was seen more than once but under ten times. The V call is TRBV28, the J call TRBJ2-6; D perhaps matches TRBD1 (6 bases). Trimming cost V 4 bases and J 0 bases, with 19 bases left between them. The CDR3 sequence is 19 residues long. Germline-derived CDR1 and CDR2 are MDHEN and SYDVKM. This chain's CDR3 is CASSSPQGLRISGANVLTF. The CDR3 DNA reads TGTGCCAGCAGTTCCCCCCAGGGGTTGCGGATCTCTGGGGCCAACGTCCTGACTTTC.

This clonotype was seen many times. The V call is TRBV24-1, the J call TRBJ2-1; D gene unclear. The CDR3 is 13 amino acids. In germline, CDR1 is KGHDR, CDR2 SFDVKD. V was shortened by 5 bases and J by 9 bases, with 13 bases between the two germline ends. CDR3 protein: CATSANRWGEQFF. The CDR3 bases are TGTGCCACCAGTGCTAACCGGTGGGGTGAGCAGTTCTTC.

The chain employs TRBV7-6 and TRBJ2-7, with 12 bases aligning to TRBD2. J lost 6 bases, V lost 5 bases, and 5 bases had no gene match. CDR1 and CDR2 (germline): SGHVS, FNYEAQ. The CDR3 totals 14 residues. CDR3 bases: TGTGCCAGCAGCCCGACTAGCGGGAGTTTCGAGCAGTACTTC. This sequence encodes CASSPTSGSFEQYF.

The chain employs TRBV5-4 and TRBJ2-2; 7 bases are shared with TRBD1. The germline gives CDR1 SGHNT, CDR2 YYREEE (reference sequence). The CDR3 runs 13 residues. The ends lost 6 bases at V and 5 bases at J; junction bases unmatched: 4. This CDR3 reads CASTDRRTGELFF. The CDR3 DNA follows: TGTGCCAGCACGGACAGGAGAACCGGGGAGCTGTTTTTT.

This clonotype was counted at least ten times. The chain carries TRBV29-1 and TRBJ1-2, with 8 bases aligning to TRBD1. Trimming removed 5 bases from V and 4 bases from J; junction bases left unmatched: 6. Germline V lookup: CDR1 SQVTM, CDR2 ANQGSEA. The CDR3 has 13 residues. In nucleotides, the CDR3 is TGCAGCGTTAGGCAGGGGGCCTCCTATGGCTACACCTTC. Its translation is CSVRQGASYGYTF.

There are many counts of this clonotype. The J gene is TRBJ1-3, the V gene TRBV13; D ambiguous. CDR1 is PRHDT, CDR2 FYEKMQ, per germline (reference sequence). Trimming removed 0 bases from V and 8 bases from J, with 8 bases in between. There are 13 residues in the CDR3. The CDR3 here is CASSLGAGDTIYF. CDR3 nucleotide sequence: TGTGCCAGCAGCTTAGGCGCCGGGGACACCATATATTTT.

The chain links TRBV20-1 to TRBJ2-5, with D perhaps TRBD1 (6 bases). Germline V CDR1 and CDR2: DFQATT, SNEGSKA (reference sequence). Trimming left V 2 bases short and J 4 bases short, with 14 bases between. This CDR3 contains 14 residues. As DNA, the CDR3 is TGCAGTGCTAGACCCGGGACATACCTAGAGACCCAGTACTTC. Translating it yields CSARPGTYLETQYF.

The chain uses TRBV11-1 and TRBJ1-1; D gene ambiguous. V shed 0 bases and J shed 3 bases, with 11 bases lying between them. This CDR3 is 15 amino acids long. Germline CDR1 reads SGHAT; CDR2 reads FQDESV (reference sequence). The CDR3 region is CASSLAGSGDTEAFF. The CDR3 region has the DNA TGTGCCAGCAGCTTAGCGGGAAGCGGGGACACTGAAGCTTTCTTT.

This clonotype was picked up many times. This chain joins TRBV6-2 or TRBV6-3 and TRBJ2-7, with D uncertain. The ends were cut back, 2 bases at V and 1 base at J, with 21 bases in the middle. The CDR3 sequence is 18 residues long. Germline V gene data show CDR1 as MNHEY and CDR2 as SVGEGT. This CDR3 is CASSYRSADAMKSYEQYF. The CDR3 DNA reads TGTGCCAGCAGTTACCGGTCGGCGGACGCGATGAAATCCTACGAGCAGTACTTC.

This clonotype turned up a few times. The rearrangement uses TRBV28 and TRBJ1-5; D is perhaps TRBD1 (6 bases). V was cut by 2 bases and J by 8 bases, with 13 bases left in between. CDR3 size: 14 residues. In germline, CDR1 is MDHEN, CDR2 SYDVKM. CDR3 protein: CASSLAQGRKPQHF. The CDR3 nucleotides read TGTGCCAGCAGTTTAGCGCAGGGGAGGAAGCCCCAGCATTTT.

The CDR3 here is CASSSLLRTEAFF. CDR3 nucleotides: TGTGCCAGCAGTTCGCTTCTGAGGACTGAAGCTTTCTTT. The rearrangement joins TRBV28 to TRBJ1-1; no definite D call. The CDR3 spans 13 residues. V lost 4 bases to trimming and J lost 5 bases, with 11 bases between them. The germline CDR1 and CDR2 sequences are MDHEN and SYDVKM.

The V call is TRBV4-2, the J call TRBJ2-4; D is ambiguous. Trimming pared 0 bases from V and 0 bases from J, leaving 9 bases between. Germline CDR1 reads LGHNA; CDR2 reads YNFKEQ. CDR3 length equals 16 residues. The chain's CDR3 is CASSQDPTIAKNIQYF. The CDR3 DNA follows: TGTGCCAGCAGCCAAGACCCTACAATAGCCAAAAACATTCAGTACTTC.